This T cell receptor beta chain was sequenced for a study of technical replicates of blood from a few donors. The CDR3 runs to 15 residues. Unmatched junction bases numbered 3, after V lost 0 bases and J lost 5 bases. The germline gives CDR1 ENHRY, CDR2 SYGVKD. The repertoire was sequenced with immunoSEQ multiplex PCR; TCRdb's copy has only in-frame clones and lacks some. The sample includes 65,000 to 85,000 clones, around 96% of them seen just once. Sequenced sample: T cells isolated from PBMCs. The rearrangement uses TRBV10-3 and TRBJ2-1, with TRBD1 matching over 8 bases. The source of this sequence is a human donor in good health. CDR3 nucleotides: TGTGCCATCAGTGAGTCGACAGGGGAGAACAATGAGCAGTTCTTC. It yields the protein CAISESTGENNEQFF.